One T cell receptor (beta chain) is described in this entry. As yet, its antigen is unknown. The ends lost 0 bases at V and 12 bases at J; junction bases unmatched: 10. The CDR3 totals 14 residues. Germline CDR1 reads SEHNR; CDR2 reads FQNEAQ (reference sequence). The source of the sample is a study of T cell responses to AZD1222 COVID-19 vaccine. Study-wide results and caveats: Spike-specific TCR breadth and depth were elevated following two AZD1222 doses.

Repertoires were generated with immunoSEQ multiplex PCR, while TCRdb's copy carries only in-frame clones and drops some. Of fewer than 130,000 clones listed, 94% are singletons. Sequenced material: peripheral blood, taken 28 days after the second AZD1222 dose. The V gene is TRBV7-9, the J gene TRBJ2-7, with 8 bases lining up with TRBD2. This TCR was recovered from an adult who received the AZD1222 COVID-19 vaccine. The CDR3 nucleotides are TGTGCCAGCAGCTTAGCGCTAGCGGGCGGATTACCGTACTTC. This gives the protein CASSLALAGGLPYF.